The subject of this entry is one T cell receptor (beta chain). The antigen remains unidentified. The junction does not match germline at one end; this may be a read error. The data are from a study of early T cells in non-severe SARS-CoV-2 infection. Germline V lookup: CDR1 LGHNA, CDR2 YSLEER. This CDR3 spans 15 amino acids. General study findings and limits: The matching step, a VDJdb search, favored anti-spike CD8 responses and missed private and CD4 specificities.

TCRdb itself ran the 5' RACE reads through MiXCR, one entry per CDR3 protein. The sample consists of tens of thousands of distinct CDR3 sequences, approximately 10% of them appearing once. This rearrangement joins TRBV4-3 to TRBJ1-2; D unclear. The receptor's source is an adult who was a healthcare worker with PCR-confirmed SARS-CoV-2 infection or an uninfected control (not recorded which). Material for sequencing was whole blood. The CDR3 is CASSQTTEPVYSYTF. CDR3 nucleotides: TGCGCCAGCAGCCAAACAACAGAGCCCGTCTATAGCTACACCTTC.